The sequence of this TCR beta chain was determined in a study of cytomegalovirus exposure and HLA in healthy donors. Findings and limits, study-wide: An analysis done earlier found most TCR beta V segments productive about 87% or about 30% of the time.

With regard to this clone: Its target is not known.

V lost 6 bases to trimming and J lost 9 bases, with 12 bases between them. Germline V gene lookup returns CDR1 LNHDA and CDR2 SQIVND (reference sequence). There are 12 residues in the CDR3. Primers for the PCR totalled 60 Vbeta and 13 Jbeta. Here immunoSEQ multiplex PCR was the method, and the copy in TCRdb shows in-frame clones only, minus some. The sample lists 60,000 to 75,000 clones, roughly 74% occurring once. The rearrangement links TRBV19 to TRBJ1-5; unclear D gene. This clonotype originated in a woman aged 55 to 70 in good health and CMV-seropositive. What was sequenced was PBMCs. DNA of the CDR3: TGTGCCAGTAGCCCTAACCCCGGGCCCCAGCATTTT. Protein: CASSPNPGPQHF.